This T cell receptor (beta chain) was sequenced in a study of blood T cell repertoires in COVID-19. Overall study context: Samples of COVID-19 (acute and convalescent) were obtained from the United States, Italy and Spain. The analysed material was cDNA or gDNA that came from T cells, B-cell-depleted T cells, or PBMCs.

In the original workflow: Scientists estimated how many nucleated cells there were by amplifying reference gene primers. Data came from immunoSEQ multiplex PCR; TCRdb stores just in-frame clones and leaves some out. From that table come the V and J calls and clone size; the DNA was used to work out D and trimming. In the table there are fewer than 50,000 clones, 65% to 85% of which are singletons. The CDR3 is 12 amino acids. The V end was cut by 2 bases, the J end by 6 bases, with 5 bases between. The germline V gene encodes CDR1 MNHEY and CDR2 SVGAGI. V gene TRBV6-5 combines with J gene TRBJ2-1; tentatively, D is TRBD2 (5 bases). Sequenced: peripheral blood. The receptor was derived from a man between 40 and 49 years old with active or convalescent COVID-19. CDR3 sequence (DNA): TGTGCCAGCAGTTACACTAGCAATGAGCAGTTCTTC. This encodes CASSYTSNEQFF.